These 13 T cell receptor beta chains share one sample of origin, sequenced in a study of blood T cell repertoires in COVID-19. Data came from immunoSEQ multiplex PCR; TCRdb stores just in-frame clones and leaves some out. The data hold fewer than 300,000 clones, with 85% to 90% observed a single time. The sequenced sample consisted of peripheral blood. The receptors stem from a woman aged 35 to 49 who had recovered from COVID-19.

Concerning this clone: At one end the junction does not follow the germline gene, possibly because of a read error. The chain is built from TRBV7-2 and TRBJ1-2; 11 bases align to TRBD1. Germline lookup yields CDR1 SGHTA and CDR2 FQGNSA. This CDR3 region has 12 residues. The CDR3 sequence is CASSSYPGQGDF. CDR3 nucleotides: TGTGCCAGCAGCTCATACCCGGGACAGGGGGACTTC. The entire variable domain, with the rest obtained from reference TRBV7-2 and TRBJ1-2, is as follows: GAGVSQSPSNKVTEKGKDVELRCDPISGHTALYWYRQSLGQGLEFLIYFQGNSAPDKSGLPSDRFSAERTGGSVSTLTIQRTQQEDSAVYLCASSSYPGQGDFGSGTRLTVV.

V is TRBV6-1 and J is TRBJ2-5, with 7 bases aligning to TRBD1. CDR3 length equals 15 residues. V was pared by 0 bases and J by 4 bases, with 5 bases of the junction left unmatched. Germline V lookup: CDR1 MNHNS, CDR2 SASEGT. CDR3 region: CASSEALQGTETQYF. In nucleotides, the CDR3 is TGTGCCAGCAGTGAAGCCCTACAGGGGACAGAGACCCAGTACTTC.

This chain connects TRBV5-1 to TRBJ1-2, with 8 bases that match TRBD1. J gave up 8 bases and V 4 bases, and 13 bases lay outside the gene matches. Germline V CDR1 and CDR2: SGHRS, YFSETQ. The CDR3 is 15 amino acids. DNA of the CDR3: TGCGCCAGCAGCGTGGGGGCGGACAGGGTATCCGGCTACACCTTC. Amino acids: CASSVGADRVSGYTF.

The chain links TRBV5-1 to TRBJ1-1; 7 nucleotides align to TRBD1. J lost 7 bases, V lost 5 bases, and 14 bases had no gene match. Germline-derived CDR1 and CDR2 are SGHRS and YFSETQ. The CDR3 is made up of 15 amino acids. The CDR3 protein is CASRKVTGATIEAFF. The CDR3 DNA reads TGCGCCAGCAGAAAAGTCACAGGGGCTACCATTGAAGCTTTCTTT.

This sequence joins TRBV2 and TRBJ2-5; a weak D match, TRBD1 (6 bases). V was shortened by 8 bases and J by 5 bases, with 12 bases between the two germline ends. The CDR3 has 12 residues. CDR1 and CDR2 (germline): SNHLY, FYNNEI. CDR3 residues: CASAQGSETQYF. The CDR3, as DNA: TGTGCCAGCGCTCAGGGGAGCGAGACCCAGTACTTC.

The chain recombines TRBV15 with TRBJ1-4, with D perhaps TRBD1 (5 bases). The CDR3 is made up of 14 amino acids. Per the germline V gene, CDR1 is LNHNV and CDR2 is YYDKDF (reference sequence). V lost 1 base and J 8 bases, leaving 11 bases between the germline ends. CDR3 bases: TGTGCCACCAGCAGAGCCGGGGGTGGGGAAAAACTGTTTTTT. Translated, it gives CATSRAGGGEKLFF.

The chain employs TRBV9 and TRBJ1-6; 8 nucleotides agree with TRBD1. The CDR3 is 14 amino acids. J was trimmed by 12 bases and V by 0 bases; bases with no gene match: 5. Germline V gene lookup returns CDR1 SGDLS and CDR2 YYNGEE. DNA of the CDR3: TGTGCCAGCAGCGTAGCTACAGGGGGAGGACCCCTCCACTTT. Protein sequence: CASSVATGGGPLHF.

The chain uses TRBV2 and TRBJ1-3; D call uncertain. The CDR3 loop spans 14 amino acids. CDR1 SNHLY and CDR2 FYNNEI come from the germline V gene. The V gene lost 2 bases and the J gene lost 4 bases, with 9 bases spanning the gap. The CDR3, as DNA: TGTGCCAGCAGTGAAACCGGGTTCGGAAACACCATATATTTT. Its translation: CASSETGFGNTIYF.

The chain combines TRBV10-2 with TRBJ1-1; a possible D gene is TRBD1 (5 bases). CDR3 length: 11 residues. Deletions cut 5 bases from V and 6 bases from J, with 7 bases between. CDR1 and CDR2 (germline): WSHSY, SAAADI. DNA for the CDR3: TGCGCCAGCAGTCAAGGGGCTGAAGCTTTCTTT. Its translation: CASSQGAEAFF.

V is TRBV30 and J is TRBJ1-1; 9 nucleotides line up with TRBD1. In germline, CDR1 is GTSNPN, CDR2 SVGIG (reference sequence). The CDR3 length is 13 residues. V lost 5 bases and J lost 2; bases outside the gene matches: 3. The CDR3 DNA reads TGTGCCTGGGAACAGGGGGCTAACACTGAAGCTTTCTTT. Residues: CAWEQGANTEAFF.

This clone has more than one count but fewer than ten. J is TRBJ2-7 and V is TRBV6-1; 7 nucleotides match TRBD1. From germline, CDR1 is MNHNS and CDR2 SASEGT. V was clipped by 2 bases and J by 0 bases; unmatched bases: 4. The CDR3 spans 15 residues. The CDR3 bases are TGTGCCAGCAGTGAAAGGGGGCTCATCTCCTACGAGCAGTACTTC. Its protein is CASSERGLISYEQYF.

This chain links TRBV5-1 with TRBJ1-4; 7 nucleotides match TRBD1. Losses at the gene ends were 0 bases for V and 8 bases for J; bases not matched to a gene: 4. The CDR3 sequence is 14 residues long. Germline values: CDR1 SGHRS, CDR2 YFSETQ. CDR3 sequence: CASSLVGGAEKLFF. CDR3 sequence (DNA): TGCGCCAGCAGCTTGGTAGGGGGCGCAGAAAAACTGTTTTTT.

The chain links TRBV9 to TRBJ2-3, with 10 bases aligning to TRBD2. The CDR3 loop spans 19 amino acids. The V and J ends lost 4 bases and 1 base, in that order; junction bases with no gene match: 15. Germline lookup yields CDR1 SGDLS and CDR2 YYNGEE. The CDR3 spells CASSPYRTSGVQRTDTQYF. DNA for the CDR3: TGTGCCAGCAGCCCCTATCGGACTAGCGGAGTACAGCGCACAGATACGCAGTATTTT. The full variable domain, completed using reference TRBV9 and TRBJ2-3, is DSGVTQTPKHLITATGQRVTLRCSPRSGDLSVYWYQQSLDQGLQFLIQYYNGEERAKGNILERFSAQQFPDLHSELNLSSLELGDSALYFCASSPYRTSGVQRTDTQYFGPGTRLTVL.